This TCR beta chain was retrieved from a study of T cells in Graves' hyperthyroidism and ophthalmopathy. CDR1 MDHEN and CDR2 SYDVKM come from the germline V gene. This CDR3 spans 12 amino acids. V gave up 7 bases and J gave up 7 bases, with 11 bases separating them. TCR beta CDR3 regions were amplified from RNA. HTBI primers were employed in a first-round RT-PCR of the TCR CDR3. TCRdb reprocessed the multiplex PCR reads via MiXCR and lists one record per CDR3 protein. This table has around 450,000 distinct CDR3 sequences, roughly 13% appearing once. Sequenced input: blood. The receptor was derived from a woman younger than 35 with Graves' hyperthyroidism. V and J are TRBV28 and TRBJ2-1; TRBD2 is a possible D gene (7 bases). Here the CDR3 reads CASIRGGNEQFF. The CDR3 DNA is TGTGCCAGCATCAGGGGAGGGAATGAGCAGTTCTTC.